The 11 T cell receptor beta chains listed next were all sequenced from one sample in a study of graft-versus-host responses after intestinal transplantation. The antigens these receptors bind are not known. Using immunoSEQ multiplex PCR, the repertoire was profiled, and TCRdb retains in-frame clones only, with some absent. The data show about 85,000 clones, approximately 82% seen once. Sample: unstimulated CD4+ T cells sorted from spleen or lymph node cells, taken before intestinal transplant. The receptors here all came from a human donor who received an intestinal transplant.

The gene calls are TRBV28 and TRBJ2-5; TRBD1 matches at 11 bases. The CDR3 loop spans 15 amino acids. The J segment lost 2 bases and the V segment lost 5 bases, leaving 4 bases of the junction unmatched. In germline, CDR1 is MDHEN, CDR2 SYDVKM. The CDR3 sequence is CASSAGTGGQETQYF. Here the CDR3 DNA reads TGTGCCAGCAGTGCCGGGACAGGGGGGCAAGAGACCCAGTACTTC. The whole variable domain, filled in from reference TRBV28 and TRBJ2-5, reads DVKVTQSSRYLVKRTGEKVFLECVQDMDHENMFWYRQDPGLGLRLIYFSYDVKMKEKGDIPEGYSVSREKKERFSLILESASTNQTSMYLCASSAGTGGQETQYFGPGTRLLVL.

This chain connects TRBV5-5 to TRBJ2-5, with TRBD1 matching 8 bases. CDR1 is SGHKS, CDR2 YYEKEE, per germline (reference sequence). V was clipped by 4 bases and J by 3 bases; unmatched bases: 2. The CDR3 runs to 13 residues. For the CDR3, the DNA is TGTGCCAGCAGCACGGACAGGGAAGAGACCCAGTACTTC. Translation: CASSTDREETQYF.

The CDR3 bases are TGTGCCAGCAGTGTAAGCGGGGGAACAGATACGCAGTATTTT. Translated: CASSVSGGTDTQYF. The chain combines TRBV2 with TRBJ2-3, with 8 bases that match TRBD2. CDR1 SNHLY and CDR2 FYNNEI come from the germline V gene. The V segment lost 4 bases and the J segment 3 bases; nucleotides outside the gene matches: 3. This CDR3 has 14 residues.

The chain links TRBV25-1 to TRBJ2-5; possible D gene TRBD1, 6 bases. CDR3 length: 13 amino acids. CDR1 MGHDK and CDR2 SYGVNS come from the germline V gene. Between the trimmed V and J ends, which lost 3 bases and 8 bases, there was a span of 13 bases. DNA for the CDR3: TGTGCCAGCAGTGAGGTTCAGGGGATAACCCAGTACTTC. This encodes CASSEVQGITQYF.

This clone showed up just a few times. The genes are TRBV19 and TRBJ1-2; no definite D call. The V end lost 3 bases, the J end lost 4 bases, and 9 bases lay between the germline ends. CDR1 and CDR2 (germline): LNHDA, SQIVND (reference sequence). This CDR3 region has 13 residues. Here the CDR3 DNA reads TGTGCCAGTAGTATGAGGCAGATCTATGGCTACACCTTC. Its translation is CASSMRQIYGYTF. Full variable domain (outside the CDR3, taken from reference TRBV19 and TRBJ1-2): DGGITQSPKYLFRKEGQNVTLSCEQNLNHDAMYWYRQDPGQGLRLIYYSQIVNDFQKGDIAEGYSVSREKKESFPLTVTSAQKNPTAFYLCASSMRQIYGYTFGSGTRLTVV.

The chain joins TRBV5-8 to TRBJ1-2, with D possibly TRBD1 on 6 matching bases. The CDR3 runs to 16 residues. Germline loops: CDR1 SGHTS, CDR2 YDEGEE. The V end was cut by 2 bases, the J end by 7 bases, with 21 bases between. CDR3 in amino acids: CASSFLAARGGFGYTF. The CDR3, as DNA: TGTGCCAGCAGCTTCCTCGCCGCCAGGGGCGGTTTTGGCTACACCTTC.

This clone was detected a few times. The DNA for the CDR3 is TGTGCCAGCAAGGGGACGGACAGGGGGGTTTTAGAGCCCCAGCATTTT. Its protein product is CASKGTDRGVLEPQHF. The chain couples TRBV28 to TRBJ1-5, with 10 bases aligning to TRBD1. V was clipped by 7 bases and J by 8 bases; unmatched bases: 14. Looked up from germline, CDR1 is MDHEN and CDR2 is SYDVKM. The CDR3 sequence is 16 residues long.

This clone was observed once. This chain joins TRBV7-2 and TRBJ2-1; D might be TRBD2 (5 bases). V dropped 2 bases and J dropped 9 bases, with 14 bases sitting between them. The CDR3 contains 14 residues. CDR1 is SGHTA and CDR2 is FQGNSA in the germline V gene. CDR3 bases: TGTGCCAGCAGCTTATCAGGACTGTCGATTGAGCAGTTCTTC. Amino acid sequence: CASSLSGLSIEQFF.

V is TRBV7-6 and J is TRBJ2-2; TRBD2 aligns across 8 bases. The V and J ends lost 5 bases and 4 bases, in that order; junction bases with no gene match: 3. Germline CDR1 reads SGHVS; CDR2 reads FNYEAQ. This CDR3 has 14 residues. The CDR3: CASSLGTSTGELFF. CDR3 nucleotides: TGTGCCAGCAGCCTCGGGACTAGCACCGGGGAGCTGTTTTTT.

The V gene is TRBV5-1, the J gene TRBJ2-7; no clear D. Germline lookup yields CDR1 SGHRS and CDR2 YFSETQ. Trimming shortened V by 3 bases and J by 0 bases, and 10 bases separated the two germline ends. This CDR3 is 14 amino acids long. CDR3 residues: CASSSLGSSYEQYF. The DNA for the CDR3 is TGCGCCAGCAGCTCCCTCGGTTCCTCCTACGAGCAGTACTTC.

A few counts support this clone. The chain's CDR3 is CASSLGRTYEQYF. The DNA for the CDR3 is TGTGCCAGCAGCCTAGGGAGGACCTACGAGCAGTACTTC. This rearrangement joins TRBV4-2 to TRBJ2-7, with D tentatively TRBD2 (6 bases). V lost 4 bases to trimming and J lost 2 bases, with 9 bases between them. Germline CDR1 reads LGHNA; CDR2 reads YNFKEQ. This CDR3 contains 13 residues.